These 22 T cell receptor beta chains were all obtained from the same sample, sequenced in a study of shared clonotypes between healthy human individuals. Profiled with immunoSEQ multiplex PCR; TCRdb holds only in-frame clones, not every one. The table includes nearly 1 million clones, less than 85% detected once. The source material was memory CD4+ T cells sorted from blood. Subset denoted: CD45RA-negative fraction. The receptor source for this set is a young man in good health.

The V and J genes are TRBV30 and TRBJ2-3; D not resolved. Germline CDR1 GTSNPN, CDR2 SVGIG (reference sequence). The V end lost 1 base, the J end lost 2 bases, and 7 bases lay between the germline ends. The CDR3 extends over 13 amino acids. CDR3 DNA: TGTGCCTGGAGTGCCCCATCCACAGATACGCAGTATTTT. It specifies CAWSAPSTDTQYF.

The CDR3 DNA reads TGTGCCAGAAGCTTCCCTCCCGAAGAGGGACAGTGCTATGGCTACACCTTC. Protein sequence: CARSFPPEEGQCYGYTF. The gene calls are TRBV5-3 and TRBJ1-2; TRBD1 matches 7 bases. TRBV5-3 carries the ORF label, with uncertain function. The junction had 14 bases not matched to a gene; V was cut back by 2 bases and J by 4 bases. CDR3 length equals 17 residues.

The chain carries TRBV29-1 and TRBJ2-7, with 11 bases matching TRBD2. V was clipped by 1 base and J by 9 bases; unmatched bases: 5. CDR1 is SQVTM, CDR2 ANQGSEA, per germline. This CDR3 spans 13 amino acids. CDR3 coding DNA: TGCAGCGTTGAAGGCCTAGCGGGAGGAACGCAGTACTTC. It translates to CSVEGLAGGTQYF.

Here the CDR3 DNA reads TGTGCCACCTCGGGGGGTCACACCGGGGAGCTGTTTTTT. Translating gives CATSGGHTGELFF. The V call is TRBV6-1, the J call TRBJ2-2; 7 bases fit TRBD2. Germline CDR1 and CDR2: MNHNS and SASEGT. CDR3 length: 13 amino acids. The V and J ends lost 10 bases and 3 bases, in that order; junction bases with no gene match: 5.

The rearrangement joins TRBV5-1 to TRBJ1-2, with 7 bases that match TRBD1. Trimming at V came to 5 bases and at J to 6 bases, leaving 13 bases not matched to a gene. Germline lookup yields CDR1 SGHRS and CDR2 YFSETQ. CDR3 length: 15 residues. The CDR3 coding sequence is TGCGCCAGCAGACTATCCGACAGGGATTCGGATGGCTACACCTTC. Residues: CASRLSDRDSDGYTF.

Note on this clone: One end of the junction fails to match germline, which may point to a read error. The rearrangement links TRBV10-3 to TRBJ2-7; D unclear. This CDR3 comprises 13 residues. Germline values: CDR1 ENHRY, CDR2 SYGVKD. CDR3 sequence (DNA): TGTGCCATCAGTGAACCCTTCTCCAACGAGCAGTACTTC. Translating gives CAISEPFSNEQYF.

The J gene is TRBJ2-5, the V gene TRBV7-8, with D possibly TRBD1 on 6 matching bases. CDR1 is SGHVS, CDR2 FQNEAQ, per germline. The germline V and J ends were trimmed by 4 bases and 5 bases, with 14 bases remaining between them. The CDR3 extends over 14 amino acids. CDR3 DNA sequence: TGTGCCAGCAGCTCTTCAGGGGCTCGGGAGACCCAGTACTTC. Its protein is CASSSSGARETQYF.

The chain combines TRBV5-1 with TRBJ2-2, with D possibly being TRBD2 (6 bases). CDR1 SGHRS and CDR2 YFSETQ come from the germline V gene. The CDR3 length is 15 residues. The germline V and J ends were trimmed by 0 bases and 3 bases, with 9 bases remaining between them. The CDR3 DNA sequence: TGCGCCAGCAGCTTGGGTAGCGGATACACCGGGGAGCTGTTTTTT. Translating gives CASSLGSGYTGELFF.

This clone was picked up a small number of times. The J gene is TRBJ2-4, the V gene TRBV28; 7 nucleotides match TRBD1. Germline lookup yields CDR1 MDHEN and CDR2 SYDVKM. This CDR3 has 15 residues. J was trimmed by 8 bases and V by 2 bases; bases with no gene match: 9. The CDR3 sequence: CASSLLRDRVDIQYF. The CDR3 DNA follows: TGTGCCAGCAGTTTACTCCGGGACAGAGTTGACATTCAGTACTTC.

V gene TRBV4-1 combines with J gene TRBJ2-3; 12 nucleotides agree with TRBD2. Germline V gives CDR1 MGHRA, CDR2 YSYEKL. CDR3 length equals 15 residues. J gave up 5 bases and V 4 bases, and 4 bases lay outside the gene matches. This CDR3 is CASSLLAGGQDTQYF. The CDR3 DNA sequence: TGCGCCAGCAGCCTCCTAGCGGGAGGGCAAGATACGCAGTATTTT.

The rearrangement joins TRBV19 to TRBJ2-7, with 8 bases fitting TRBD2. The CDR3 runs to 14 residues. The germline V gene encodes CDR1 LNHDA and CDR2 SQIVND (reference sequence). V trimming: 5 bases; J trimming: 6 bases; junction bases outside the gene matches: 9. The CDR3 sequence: CASSPSGSLSEQYF. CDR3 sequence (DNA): TGTGCCAGTAGTCCCAGCGGGAGTTTGTCCGAGCAGTACTTC.

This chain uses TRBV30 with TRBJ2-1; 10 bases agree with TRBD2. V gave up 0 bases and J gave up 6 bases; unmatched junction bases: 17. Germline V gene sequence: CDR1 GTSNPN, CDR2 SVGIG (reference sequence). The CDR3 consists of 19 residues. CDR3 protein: CAWSVEVLMGTSETNEQFF. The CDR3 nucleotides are TGTGCCTGGAGTGTTGAAGTCTTGATGGGGACTAGCGAGACCAATGAGCAGTTCTTC.

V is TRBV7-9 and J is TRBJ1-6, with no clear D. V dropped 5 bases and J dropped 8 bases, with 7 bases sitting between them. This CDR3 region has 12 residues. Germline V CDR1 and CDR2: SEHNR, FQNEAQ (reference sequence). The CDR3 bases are TGTGCCAGCAGCCTACCGGATTCACCCCTCCACTTT. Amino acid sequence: CASSLPDSPLHF.

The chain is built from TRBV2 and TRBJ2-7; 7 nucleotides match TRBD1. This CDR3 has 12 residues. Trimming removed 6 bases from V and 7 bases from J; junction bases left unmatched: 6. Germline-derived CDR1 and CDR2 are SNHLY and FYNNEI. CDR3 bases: TGTGCCAGCAGCGAGGGGGCCAGGGAGCAGTACTTC. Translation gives CASSEGAREQYF.

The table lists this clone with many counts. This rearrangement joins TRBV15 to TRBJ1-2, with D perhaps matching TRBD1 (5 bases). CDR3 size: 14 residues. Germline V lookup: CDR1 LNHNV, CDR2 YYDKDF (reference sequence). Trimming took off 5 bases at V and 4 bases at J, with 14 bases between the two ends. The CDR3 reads CATSVGGVVYGYTF. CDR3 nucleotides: TGTGCCACCAGCGTGGGGGGTGTCGTCTATGGCTACACCTTC.

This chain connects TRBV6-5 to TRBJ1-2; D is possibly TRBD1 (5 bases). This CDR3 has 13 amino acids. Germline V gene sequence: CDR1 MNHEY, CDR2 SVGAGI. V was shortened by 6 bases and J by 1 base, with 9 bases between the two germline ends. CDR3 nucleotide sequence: TGTGCCAGCAGGGGGGACCGTAACTATGGCTACACCTTC. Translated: CASRGDRNYGYTF.

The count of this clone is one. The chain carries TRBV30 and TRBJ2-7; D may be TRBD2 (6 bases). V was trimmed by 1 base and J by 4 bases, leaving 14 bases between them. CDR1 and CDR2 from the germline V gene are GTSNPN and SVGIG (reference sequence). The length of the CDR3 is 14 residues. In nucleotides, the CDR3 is TGTGCCTGGAGTGATGCTAGCGCCGTTTACGAGCAGTACTTC. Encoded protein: CAWSDASAVYEQYF. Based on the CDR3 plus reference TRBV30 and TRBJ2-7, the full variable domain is SQTIHQWPATLVQPVGSPLSLECTVEGTSNPNLYWYRQAAGRGLQLLFYSVGIGQISSEVPQNLSASRPQDRQFILSSKKLLLSDSGFYLCAWSDASAVYEQYFGPGTRLTVT.

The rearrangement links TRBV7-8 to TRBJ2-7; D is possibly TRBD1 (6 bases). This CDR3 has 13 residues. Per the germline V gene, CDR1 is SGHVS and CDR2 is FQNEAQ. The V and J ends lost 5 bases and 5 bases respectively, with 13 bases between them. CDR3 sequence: CASSLRGLNEQYF. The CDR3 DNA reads TGTGCCAGCAGCCTCAGGGGCCTCAACGAGCAGTACTTC.

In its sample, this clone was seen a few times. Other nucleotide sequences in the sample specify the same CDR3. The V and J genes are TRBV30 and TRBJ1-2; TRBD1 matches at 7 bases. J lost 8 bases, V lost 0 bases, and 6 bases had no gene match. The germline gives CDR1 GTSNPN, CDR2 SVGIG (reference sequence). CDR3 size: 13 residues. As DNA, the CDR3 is TGTGCCTGGAGTGTACGACAGGGCGGCGGCTACACCTTC. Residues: CAWSVRQGGGYTF.

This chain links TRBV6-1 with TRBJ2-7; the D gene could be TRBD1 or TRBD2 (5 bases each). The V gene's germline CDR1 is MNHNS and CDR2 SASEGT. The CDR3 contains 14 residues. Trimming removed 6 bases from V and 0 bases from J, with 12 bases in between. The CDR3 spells CASSPRDHSYEQYF. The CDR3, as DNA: TGTGCCAGCAGCCCACGGGACCACTCCTACGAGCAGTACTTC.

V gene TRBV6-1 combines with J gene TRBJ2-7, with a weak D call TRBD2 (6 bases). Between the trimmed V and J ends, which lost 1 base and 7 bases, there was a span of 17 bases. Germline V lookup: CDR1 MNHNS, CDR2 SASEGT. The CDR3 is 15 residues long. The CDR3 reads CASSEGGVVSREQYF. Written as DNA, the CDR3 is TGTGCCAGCAGTGAAGGGGGGGTCGTCTCACGAGAGCAGTACTTC.

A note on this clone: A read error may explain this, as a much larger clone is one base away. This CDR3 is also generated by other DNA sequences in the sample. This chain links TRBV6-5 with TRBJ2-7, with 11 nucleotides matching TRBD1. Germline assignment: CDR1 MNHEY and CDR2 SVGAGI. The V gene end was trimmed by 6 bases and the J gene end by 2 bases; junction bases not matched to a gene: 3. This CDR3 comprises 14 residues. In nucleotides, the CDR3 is TGTGCCAGCAGCCTGGGACAGGGGGCCTACGAGCAGTACTTC. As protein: CASSLGQGAYEQYF.